A single sample gave rise to the 27 T cell receptor beta chains below, sequenced in a study of CD8 T cells in ankylosing spondylitis (dated by TCRdb to about 2017). Libraries were prepared through 5' RACE. Instrument on record: Illumina HiSeq 2500. TCRdb's own reprocessing of the public reads used fastp at Q25 and MiXCR and kept productive beta chains. CDR3 protein sequences are deduplicated, and each keeps its most common genes and DNA. Here the sample has roughly 100,000 distinct CDR3 sequences; roughly 8.3% occur a single time. 9.5% to 10% of the sample comes from the top ten. Sequenced sample: blood, either unsorted or a sorted T cell fraction (not recorded which). The receptors shown here come from a male donor with ankylosing spondylitis or in good health (not recorded which).

This clonotype was observed many times. The chain links TRBV6-1 to TRBJ2-1; D perhaps matches TRBD2 (6 bases). Germline V CDR1 and CDR2: MNHNS, SASEGT. The CDR3 is 14 residues long. V lost 6 bases to trimming and J lost 10 bases, with 19 bases between them. CDR3 region: CASRRLGSSGEQFF. Written as DNA, the CDR3 is TGTGCCAGCAGAAGACTCGGGAGTTCGGGGGAGCAGTTCTTC.

The gene calls are TRBV6-2 or TRBV6-3 and TRBJ1-2, with D perhaps matching TRBD1 (6 bases). The CDR3 sequence is 15 residues long. CDR1 is MNHEY, CDR2 SVGEGT, per germline. With 6 bases removed from V and 6 bases from J, the gap between germline ends came to 20 bases. The CDR3 region has the DNA TGTGCCAGCAGCCCCTTTAGGGGGGTTCAGGATGGCTACACCTTC. Translated: CASSPFRGVQDGYTF.

This clonotype came up many times. This sequence joins TRBV3-1 and TRBJ2-1; 8 bases line up with TRBD2. Trimming removed 0 bases from V and 8 bases from J; junction bases left unmatched: 27. The germline V gene has CDR1 LGHDT and CDR2 YNNKEL (reference sequence). The CDR3 is 22 residues long. The CDR3 DNA follows: TGTGCCAGCAGCCAAGATCGGCCCTCGGGAGGGCCGATTGGGAGGTGGAGCGATGAGCAGTTCTTC. It encodes CASSQDRPSGGPIGRWSDEQFF.

This clonotype was detected many times. The chain couples TRBV27 to TRBJ1-5; 9 nucleotides line up with TRBD1. The CDR3 extends over 19 amino acids. Germline assignment: CDR1 MNHEY and CDR2 SMNVEV (reference sequence). J lost 0 bases, V lost 3 bases, and 12 bases had no gene match. CDR3 DNA sequence: TGTGCCAGCAGTTTCGGACAGGGGCCAACCCGGTATAGCAATCAGCCCCAGCATTTT. This codes for CASSFGQGPTRYSNQPQHF.

In this sample, this clonotype turned up many times. This sequence joins TRBV20-1 and TRBJ2-3, with D possibly being TRBD1 (5 bases). CDR1 is DFQATT, CDR2 SNEGSKA, per germline (reference sequence). V gave up 2 bases and J gave up 2 bases, with 11 bases separating them. This CDR3 contains 14 residues. In DNA form, the CDR3 reads TGCAGTGCTAGAAGTCGGACAAACACAGATACGCAGTATTTT. As protein: CSARSRTNTDTQYF.

In this sample, this clonotype turned up a few times. The genes are TRBV20-1 and TRBJ1-2; no firm D call. Germline V gene data show CDR1 as DFQATT and CDR2 as SNEGSKA (reference sequence). This CDR3 contains 14 residues. The V end lost 5 bases, the J end lost 2 bases, and 15 bases lay between the germline ends. CDR3 DNA sequence: TGCAGTGCTCCTACTGAGGGCCTCAACTATGGCTACACCTTC. Protein sequence: CSAPTEGLNYGYTF.

This clonotype was counted at least ten times. The chain uses TRBV7-2 and TRBJ1-2, with D possibly being TRBD1 (6 bases). This CDR3 comprises 15 residues. Trimming left V 0 bases short and J 5 bases short, with 13 bases between. Germline V gene lookup returns CDR1 SGHTA and CDR2 FQGNSA. In nucleotides, the CDR3 is TGTGCCAGCAGCTTAGCGTGGGCCAGGGGTTATGGCTACACCTTC. This gives the protein CASSLAWARGYGYTF.

There are many counts of this clonotype. One end of the junction is discordant with germline, which a read error may explain. The chain employs TRBV5-5 and TRBJ1-2; TRBD1 matches 8 bases. The CDR3 has 15 amino acids. CDR1 is SGHKS, CDR2 YYEKEE, per germline (reference sequence). CDR3 sequence reads: CASSLGTGPTYGYTF. For the CDR3, the DNA is TGTGCCAGCAGTTTGGGGACAGGTCCAACCTATGGCTACACCTTC. The variable domain in full, completed from reference TRBV5-5 and TRBJ1-2, reads DAGVTQSPTHLIKTRGQQVTLRCSPISGHKSVSWYQQVLGQGPQFIFQYYEKEERGRGNFPDRFSARQFPNYSSELNVNALLLGDSALYLCASSLGTGPTYGYTFGSGTRLTVV.

This clonotype was seen many times. Written as DNA, the CDR3 is TGTGCCAGCAGCTTAGGCGAAAACGAGCAGTACTTC. Its protein product is CASSLGENEQYF. The V call is TRBV7-9, the J call TRBJ2-7; D not certain. The V gene lost 1 base and the J gene lost 5 bases, with 6 bases spanning the gap. The CDR3 runs 12 residues. The germline V gene encodes CDR1 SEHNR and CDR2 FQNEAQ (reference sequence).

In this sample, this clonotype turned up many times. J is TRBJ2-4 and V is TRBV7-9, with D perhaps TRBD1 or TRBD2 (5 bases each). This CDR3 has 12 amino acids. Germline CDR1 SEHNR, CDR2 FQNEAQ (reference sequence). V lost 5 bases and J lost 6, with 8 bases in between. CDR3 region: CASSTGTNIQYF. CDR3 DNA: TGTGCCAGCAGCACCGGGACAAACATTCAGTACTTC.

This clonotype came up many times. The chain employs TRBV4-3 and TRBJ2-1, with D perhaps matching TRBD2 (6 bases). Germline V lookup: CDR1 LGHNA, CDR2 YSLEER. This CDR3 is built from 15 residues. The germline V and J ends were trimmed by 0 bases and 4 bases, with 10 bases remaining between them. The CDR3 DNA sequence: TGCGCCAGCAGCCAAGAGATTAGCGGATACAATGAGCAGTTCTTC. Translated: CASSQEISGYNEQFF.

This clonotype has a count of ten or more. The V call is TRBV2, the J call TRBJ1-2; the D is unclear. Trimming stripped 6 bases from V and 8 bases from J, with 13 bases between. CDR1 is SNHLY, CDR2 FYNNEI, per germline. This CDR3 spans 12 amino acids. For the CDR3, the DNA is TGTGCCAGCAGGAACGACGTGGGCGGCTACACCTTC. Residues: CASRNDVGGYTF.

This clonotype was counted at least ten times. This rearrangement joins TRBV27 to TRBJ2-7; D not certain. With 2 bases removed from V and 3 bases from J, the gap between germline ends came to 8 bases. This CDR3 contains 13 residues. The germline V gene encodes CDR1 MNHEY and CDR2 SMNVEV (reference sequence). CDR3 sequence reads: CASSLRAFYEQYF. The CDR3 nucleotides read TGTGCCAGCAGTTTACGGGCTTTCTACGAGCAGTACTTC.

This clonotype was observed at least ten times. This rearrangement joins TRBV24-1 to TRBJ2-1; TRBD1 aligns across 8 bases. V gave up 3 bases and J gave up 10 bases; unmatched junction bases: 10. Germline assignment: CDR1 KGHDR and CDR2 SFDVKD. The CDR3 extends over 15 amino acids. DNA for the CDR3: TGTGCCACCAGTGATCCTAGGACAGGGTGGAACGAGCAGTTCTTC. This encodes CATSDPRTGWNEQFF.

This clonotype has at least ten counts. This sequence joins TRBV6-2 or TRBV6-3 and TRBJ2-2; the match to TRBD2 covers 7 bases. V lost 5 bases, J lost 2 bases, and 8 bases stayed unmatched. The germline V gene encodes CDR1 MNHEY and CDR2 SVGEGT. The CDR3 covers 16 residues. This CDR3 is CASSNRLADNTGELFF. CDR3 coding DNA: TGTGCCAGCAGTAACAGACTAGCAGATAACACCGGGGAGCTGTTTTTT.

Many counts were recorded for this clonotype. This rearrangement joins TRBV7-2 to TRBJ1-6; the D gene is possibly TRBD1 (6 bases). The CDR3 sequence is 16 residues long. With 5 bases removed from V and 8 bases from J, the gap between germline ends came to 19 bases. Germline values: CDR1 SGHTA, CDR2 FQGNSA. The CDR3 loop is CASSESSQGIHSPLHF. The CDR3 DNA sequence: TGTGCCAGCAGCGAATCGTCGCAGGGGATCCATTCACCCCTCCACTTT.

The sample holds many counts of this clonotype. The V and J genes are TRBV20-1 and TRBJ2-1, with 7 bases that match TRBD2. J gave up 9 bases and V 5 bases, and 7 bases lay outside the gene matches. From germline, CDR1 is DFQATT and CDR2 SNEGSKA (reference sequence). This CDR3 has 12 residues. The CDR3 is CSAGGVSGEQFF. The CDR3 DNA is TGCAGTGCTGGGGGGGTGAGTGGTGAGCAGTTCTTC.

In its sample, this clonotype was seen many times. The J gene is TRBJ2-1, the V gene TRBV10-3; the D call may be TRBD1 or TRBD2 (7 bases each). Germline CDR1 ENHRY, CDR2 SYGVKD. CDR3 length: 15 residues. Trimming stripped 10 bases from V and 0 bases from J, with 16 bases between. The chain's CDR3 is CATDREGSSYNEQFF. For the CDR3, the DNA is TGTGCCACCGACAGGGAGGGTAGCTCCTACAATGAGCAGTTCTTC.

The chain recombines TRBV2 with TRBJ2-7; maybe TRBD2 (6 bases). The CDR3 sequence is 14 residues long. The germline gives CDR1 SNHLY, CDR2 FYNNEI. V was pared by 11 bases and J by 2 bases, with 19 bases between. In DNA form, the CDR3 reads TGTGCCTGCAAAGCAGCGGGCAAAGCCTACGAGCAGTACTTC. Encoded protein: CACKAAGKAYEQYF.

This clonotype has more than one count but fewer than ten. The rearrangement joins TRBV10-3 to TRBJ2-1, with 10 positions matching TRBD1. V shed 8 bases and J 6 bases; nucleotides not matched to a gene: 13. The CDR3 has 16 residues. In germline, CDR1 is ENHRY, CDR2 SYGVKD. The CDR3 loop reads CAIASGTGVSSNEQFF. DNA of the CDR3: TGTGCCATCGCCTCGGGGACAGGGGTATCCAGCAATGAGCAGTTCTTC.

Ten or more counts support this clonotype. DNA of the CDR3: TGTGCCAGCAGCCCAACCAGGGGTCGGGGCCAAGAGACCCAGTACTTC. Residues: CASSPTRGRGQETQYF. The V call is TRBV7-3, the J call TRBJ2-5, with D possibly TRBD1 on 6 matching bases. The CDR3 has 16 amino acids. Germline V gives CDR1 SGHTA, CDR2 FQGTGA. The V and J ends lost 5 bases and 1 base respectively, with 17 bases between them. Drawing the rest from reference TRBV7-3 and TRBJ2-5, the complete variable domain is GAGVSQTPSNKVTEKGKYVELRCDPISGHTALYWYRQSLGQGPEFLIYFQGTGAADDSGLPNDRFFAVRPEGSVSTLKIQRTERGDSAVYLCASSPTRGRGQETQYFGPGTRLLVL.

At least ten counts were recorded for this clonotype. This chain links TRBV4-1 with TRBJ1-1; D is unresolved. The germline V and J ends were trimmed by 4 bases and 3 bases, with 9 bases remaining between them. The CDR3 spans 13 residues. Germline V lookup: CDR1 MGHRA, CDR2 YSYEKL. CDR3: CASSRGEHTEAFF. Here the CDR3 DNA reads TGCGCCAGCAGCCGAGGAGAGCACACTGAAGCTTTCTTT.

The sample holds a few counts of this clonotype. The chain joins TRBV12-3 or TRBV12-4 to TRBJ2-1; tentatively, D is TRBD2 (5 bases). Trimming left V 6 bases short and J 6 bases short, with 9 bases between. CDR3 length: 12 amino acids. The CDR3 coding sequence is TGTGCCAGCAGAAGGACTGGCAATGAGCAGTTCTTC. It codes for CASRRTGNEQFF.

This clonotype has ten or more counts. The chain uses TRBV7-9 and TRBJ2-7, with D perhaps TRBD1 (6 bases). The CDR3 loop spans 13 amino acids. Germline V gene sequence: CDR1 SEHNR, CDR2 FQNEAQ (reference sequence). V shed 5 bases and J shed 2 bases, with 10 bases lying between them. This CDR3 reads CASSHRETYEQYF. CDR3 in DNA: TGTGCCAGCAGCCACAGGGAAACCTACGAGCAGTACTTC.

This clonotype was seen at least ten times. This chain joins TRBV12-3 or TRBV12-4 and TRBJ2-3, with D possibly matching TRBD1 (6 bases). Between the trimmed V and J ends, which lost 8 bases and 4 bases, there was a span of 16 bases. This CDR3 has 14 residues. The CDR3 reads CASAVGAAPDTQYF. CDR3 DNA sequence: TGTGCCAGCGCCGTGGGGGCGGCTCCAGATACGCAGTATTTT.

This clonotype came up many times. The V gene is TRBV4-2, the J gene TRBJ1-6; D uncertain. Trimming stripped 0 bases from V and 8 bases from J, with 11 bases between. Germline values: CDR1 LGHNA, CDR2 YNFKEQ. CDR3 length: 15 residues. As DNA, the CDR3 is TGTGCCAGCAGCCAAGATCGTGTCAGTCATTCACCCCTCCACTTT. This encodes CASSQDRVSHSPLHF.

The genes are TRBV6-2 or TRBV6-3 and TRBJ2-5; D gene unclear. CDR3 size: 11 residues. Between the trimmed V and J ends, which lost 6 bases and 4 bases, there was a span of 6 bases. Per the germline V gene, CDR1 is MNHEY and CDR2 is SVGEGT. CDR3 loop: CASRQGETQYF. For the CDR3, the DNA is TGTGCCAGCAGGCAAGGAGAGACCCAGTACTTC.